The T cell receptor beta chain under discussion was sequenced for a study of CD8+CD57+ T cells in acquired aplastic anemia. Study information: Recorded DNA amounts for sorted CD4+ and CD8+ cells had an average of 3.2 ug.

Both TCR beta VDJ combination and CDR3 sequence profiling were carried out. Genomic DNA was the template for this profiling. Via MiXCR, TCRdb re-called the reads, giving one row per CDR3 protein. The table lists about 160,000 distinct CDR3 sequences, 45% to 50% of them singletons. This clonotype was detected many times. Its antigen is unknown. Findings of the study overall: Twenty-nine was the count of CD8+ CDR3 sequences that patients shared with controls.

The ends were cut back, 0 bases at V and 4 bases at J, with 9 bases in the middle. This CDR3 contains 14 residues. The germline gives CDR1 MNHEY, CDR2 SMNVEV (reference sequence). Only patients with CD8+CD57+ cell expansion on flow cytometry were chosen for sequencing. Patients uniformly had severe acquired aplastic anemia. Each patient gave a blood sample that was collected before any therapy had been received. The gene calls are TRBV27 and TRBJ1-1; D remains unclear. The receptor's source is a human donor with aplastic anemia. Sequencing used sorted CD4+, CD8+, or CD8+CD57+ T cells (not recorded which) from PBMCs. CDR3 in amino acids: CASSLSAMGTEAFF. As DNA, the CDR3 is TGTGCCAGCAGTTTATCCGCAATGGGCACTGAAGCTTTCTTT.